A few counts support the clone carrying this T cell receptor (beta chain). Antigen unknown. This record belongs to a study of blood T cells in healthy people across ages. Overall study results and limits: In these data, TCR beta diversity tracked strongly with naive T cell percentage. With age, beta diversity per million T cells declined roughly linearly, significantly by 40 to 50. Diversity estimated from one million T cells was considered an underestimate.

Sample-barcoded 5' priming and a J-beta primer mix drove a second PCR of roughly 7 to 11 cycles. TCRdb re-analysed the 5' RACE reads in MiXCR, keeping a single row per CDR3 protein. The data show over 1,500,000 distinct CDR3 sequences, just under 50% seen once. Sequences were obtained from blood. The TCR was taken from a woman in her thirties or forties in good health.

This CDR3 is CASSITSPPAGEQYF. Here the CDR3 DNA reads TGTGCCAGCAGCATAACTAGCCCACCTGCGGGGGAGCAGTACTTC. The gene calls are TRBV6-2 or TRBV6-3 and TRBJ2-4; 7 bases align to TRBD2. The CDR3 sequence is 15 residues long. After removal of 6 bases from V and 13 bases from J, the junction contained 18 bases not matched to a gene. CDR1 is MNHEY, CDR2 SVGEGT, per germline.